These 16 T cell receptor beta chains originate from one sample sequenced in a study of T cell repertoires in cytomegalovirus infection. TCRdb reprocessed the reads via MiXCR and lists one record per CDR3 protein. Of 210,000 or so distinct CDR3 sequences in the sample, approximately 7% were seen once. Sequencing input: PBMCs. The receptors originated from a human donor in good health (CMV status not recorded). Some clones in this sample may be carry-over from other donors' samples.

This clonotype was detected many times. This chain links TRBV20-1 with TRBJ2-7, with 7 bases identical to TRBD1. With 0 bases clipped from V and 2 bases from J, the junction kept 1 base outside the gene matches. Germline lookup yields CDR1 DFQATT and CDR2 SNEGSKA (reference sequence). The CDR3 contains 13 residues. The CDR3 DNA sequence: TGCAGTGCTAGAGAGACAGGGACCTACGAGCAGTACTTC. It translates to CSARETGTYEQYF.

Many counts were recorded for this clonotype. The V and J genes are TRBV28 and TRBJ1-2; 7 nucleotides line up with TRBD1. V lost 3 bases, J lost 4 bases, and 5 bases stayed unmatched. Germline V gene data show CDR1 as MDHEN and CDR2 as SYDVKM. This CDR3 spans 14 amino acids. In DNA, the CDR3 is TGTGCCAGCAGTTTTCTGAGACAGGGCTATGGCTACACCTTC. This sequence encodes CASSFLRQGYGYTF.

This clonotype was counted many times. This chain connects TRBV12-3 or TRBV12-4 to TRBJ1-2; D possibly corresponds to TRBD1 (5 bases). This CDR3 comprises 17 residues. V lost 3 bases and J 0 bases, leaving 17 bases between the germline ends. The CDR3 DNA follows: TGTGCCAGCAGTTTTCGAGGGACCTCCAATTCTAACTATGGCTACACCTTC. This translates into CASSFRGTSNSNYGYTF.

This clonotype showed up many times. The chain links TRBV7-2 to TRBJ2-7; D remains unclear. The germline CDR1 and CDR2 sequences are SGHTA and FQGNSA. Trimming removed 1 base from V and 0 bases from J, with 7 bases in between. This CDR3 is 14 amino acids long. CDR3 nucleotide sequence: TGTGCCAGCAGCTTAGGGGCCTACTCCTACGAGCAGTACTTC. Translating gives CASSLGAYSYEQYF.

This clonotype was seen at least ten times. V usage is TRBV7-9 and J usage is TRBJ1-1; D gene uncertain. CDR3 length equals 15 residues. V lost 5 bases and J lost 1, with 14 bases in between. CDR1 and CDR2 from the germline V gene are SEHNR and FQNEAQ (reference sequence). The CDR3 protein is CASSPTGFPNTEAFF. The CDR3 DNA sequence: TGTGCCAGCAGCCCAACGGGATTCCCGAACACTGAAGCTTTCTTT.

This clonotype was seen many times. The chain is built from TRBV12-3 or TRBV12-4 and TRBJ1-2, with 9 bases fitting TRBD1. Germline trimming cut 6 bases from V and 6 bases from J; bases unmatched to any gene: 5. This CDR3 is 13 amino acids long. The CDR3 sequence is CASRQQGADGYTF. The CDR3 DNA follows: TGTGCCAGCAGGCAACAGGGGGCGGATGGCTACACCTTC.

The gene calls are TRBV20-1 and TRBJ2-5, with D tentatively TRBD1 (6 bases). Per the germline V gene, CDR1 is DFQATT and CDR2 is SNEGSKA (reference sequence). The CDR3 length is 11 residues. The germline V and J ends were trimmed by 6 bases and 3 bases, with 8 bases remaining between them. CDR3 amino acids: CSAHREETQYF. The CDR3 nucleotides are TGCAGTGCGCACAGGGAAGAGACCCAGTACTTC.

The sample holds many counts of this clonotype. The J gene is TRBJ2-1, the V gene TRBV30; 8 nucleotides match TRBD1. The V gene end was trimmed by 5 bases and the J gene end by 3 bases; junction bases not matched to a gene: 12. The CDR3 length is 16 residues. Germline CDR1 reads GTSNPN; CDR2 reads SVGIG (reference sequence). Here the CDR3 reads CAWAPPEQGDYNEQFF. DNA for the CDR3: TGTGCCTGGGCTCCCCCCGAACAGGGGGACTACAATGAGCAGTTCTTC.

This clonotype was recorded at least ten times. The chain recombines TRBV5-4 with TRBJ1-4, with 9 bases aligning to TRBD1. Germline CDR1 SGHNT, CDR2 YYREEE (reference sequence). Losses at the gene ends were 4 bases for V and 4 bases for J; bases not matched to a gene: 8. This CDR3 is built from 16 residues. CDR3 nucleotides: TGTGCCAGCAGCGCGTCAAGGACAGGGGTTAATGAAAAACTGTTTTTT. This encodes CASSASRTGVNEKLFF.

The J gene is TRBJ2-6, the V gene TRBV6-4; D uncertain. CDR1 and CDR2 from the germline V gene are MRHNA and SNTAGT. The V gene lost 0 bases and the J gene lost 0 bases, with 6 bases spanning the gap. The CDR3 is 16 residues long. The CDR3 spells CASSDSAPSGANVLTF. Written as DNA, the CDR3 is TGTGCCAGCAGTGACTCGGCTCCCTCTGGGGCCAACGTCCTGACTTTC.

This clonotype has a count of ten or more. This chain joins TRBV6-1 and TRBJ2-7, with TRBD1 identical over 7 bases. The CDR3 has 12 residues. The germline V gene has CDR1 MNHNS and CDR2 SASEGT. After removal of 6 bases from V and 5 bases from J, the junction contained 4 bases not matched to a gene. The CDR3 loop is CASSSQGDEQYF. DNA for the CDR3: TGTGCCAGCAGCTCCCAGGGGGACGAGCAGTACTTC.

This clonotype was seen a few times. DNA of the CDR3: TGCAGCGTTGAGCTCGGAACAGATACGCAGTATTTT. Translated: CSVELGTDTQYF. V gene TRBV29-1 combines with J gene TRBJ2-3; no clear D gene. This CDR3 has 12 residues. V was clipped by 3 bases and J by 3 bases, with 7 bases between them. CDR1 is SQVTM, CDR2 ANQGSEA, per germline.

This clonotype was recorded at least ten times. The V gene is TRBV7-3, the J gene TRBJ2-1, with 8 bases aligning to TRBD2. The CDR3 loop spans 16 amino acids. Losses at the gene ends were 2 bases for V and 8 bases for J; bases not matched to a gene: 11. CDR1 and CDR2 from the germline V gene are SGHTA and FQGTGA. CDR3 coding DNA: TGTGCCAGCAGCTTATACCCTAGCGGGTCAACGGATGAGCAGTTCTTC. Translation: CASSLYPSGSTDEQFF.

The genes are TRBV29-1 and TRBJ1-1; a possible D gene is TRBD1 (6 bases). Germline lookup yields CDR1 SQVTM and CDR2 ANQGSEA. The CDR3 contains 13 residues. CDR3 coding DNA: TGCAGTTCAGGGGTCGCTTCGAACACTGAAGCTTTCTTT. It yields the protein CSSGVASNTEAFF.

This clonotype occurred many times. The rearrangement uses TRBV7-9 and TRBJ2-7; 7 bases are shared with TRBD1. Germline values: CDR1 SEHNR, CDR2 FQNEAQ (reference sequence). V gave up 5 bases and J gave up 1 base; unmatched junction bases: 8. This CDR3 region has 15 residues. Written as DNA, the CDR3 is TGTGCCAGCAGCCACCCGGGACAGCGATCCTACGAGCAGTACTTC. Translation gives CASSHPGQRSYEQYF. The variable domain in full, with the rest retrieved from reference TRBV7-9 and TRBJ2-7, is DTGVSQNPRHKITKRGQNVTFRCDPISEHNRLYWYRQTLGQGPEFLTYFQNEAQLEKSRLLSDRFSAERPKGSFSTLEIQRTEQGDSAMYLCASSHPGQRSYEQYFGPGTRLTVT.

A few counts support this clonotype. CDR3 residues: CSVPGLLGTGELFF. The CDR3 coding sequence is TGCAGTGTCCCGGGACTTCTGGGCACCGGGGAGCTGTTTTTT. The chain uses TRBV20-1 and TRBJ2-2; a weak D match, TRBD2 (6 bases). This CDR3 has 14 residues. With 7 bases removed from V and 4 bases from J, the gap between germline ends came to 16 bases. Germline assignment: CDR1 DFQATT and CDR2 SNEGSKA (reference sequence).